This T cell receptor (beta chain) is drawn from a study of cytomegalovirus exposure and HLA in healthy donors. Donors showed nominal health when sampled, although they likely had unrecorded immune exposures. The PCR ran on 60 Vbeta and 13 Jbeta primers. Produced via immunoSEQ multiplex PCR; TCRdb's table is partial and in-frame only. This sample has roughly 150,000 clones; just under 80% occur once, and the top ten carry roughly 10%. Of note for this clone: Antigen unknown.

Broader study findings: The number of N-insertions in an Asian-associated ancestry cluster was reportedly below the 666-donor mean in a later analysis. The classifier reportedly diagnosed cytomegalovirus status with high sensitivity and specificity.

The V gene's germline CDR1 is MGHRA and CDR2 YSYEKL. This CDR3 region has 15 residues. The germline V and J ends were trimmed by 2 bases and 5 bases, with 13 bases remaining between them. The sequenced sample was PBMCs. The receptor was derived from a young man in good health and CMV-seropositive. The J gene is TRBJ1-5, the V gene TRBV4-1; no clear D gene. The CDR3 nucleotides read TGCGCCAGCAGCCAAAAGGAGGCGGAAGATCAGCCCCAGCATTTT. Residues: CASSQKEAEDQPQHF.